The clone carrying this TCR beta chain showed up just once. Its specificity is unknown. This CDR3 is 12 amino acids long. V lost 8 bases to trimming and J lost 3 bases; unmatched junction nucleotides: 1. CDR1 and CDR2 from the germline V gene are MDHEN and SYDVKM. Clones were read by immunoSEQ multiplex PCR, and TCRdb kept only the in-frame ones, dropping some. The sample shows roughly 56,000 clones, about 88% of them seen only once. The sample is drawn from a study of cytomegalovirus exposure and HLA in healthy donors. Study conclusions and caveats: Reports described diagnosis of cytomegalovirus status by the classifier as highly specific and sensitive. Cytomegalovirus association was assigned to about 150 TCR beta chains. Specificity for CMV antigens was confirmed in vitro for three of the CMV-associated chains.

The specimen was PBMCs. The V and J genes are TRBV28 and TRBJ2-1; 7 nucleotides match TRBD1. This clonotype was sampled from a woman aged 18-29 years in good health and CMV-seronegative. CDR3 coding DNA: TGTGCCAGCCGGACAGGCTACAATGAGCAGTTCTTC. Residues: CASRTGYNEQFF.